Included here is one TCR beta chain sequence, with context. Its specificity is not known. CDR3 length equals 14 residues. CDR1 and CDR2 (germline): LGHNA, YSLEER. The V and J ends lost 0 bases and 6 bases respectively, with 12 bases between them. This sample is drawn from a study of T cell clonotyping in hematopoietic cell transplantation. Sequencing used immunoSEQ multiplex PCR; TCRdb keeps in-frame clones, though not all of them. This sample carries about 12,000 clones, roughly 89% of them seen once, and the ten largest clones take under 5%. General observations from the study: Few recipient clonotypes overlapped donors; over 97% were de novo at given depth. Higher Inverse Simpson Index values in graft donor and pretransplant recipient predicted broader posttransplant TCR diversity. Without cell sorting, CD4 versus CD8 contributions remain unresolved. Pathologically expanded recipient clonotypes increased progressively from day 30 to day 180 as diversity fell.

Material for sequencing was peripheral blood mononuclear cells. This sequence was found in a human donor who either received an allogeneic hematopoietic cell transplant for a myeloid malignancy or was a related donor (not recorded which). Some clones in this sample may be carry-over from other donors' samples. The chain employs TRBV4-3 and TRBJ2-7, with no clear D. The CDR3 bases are TGCGCCAGCAGCCAAGATAAGGGTATTGGCGAGCAGTACTTC. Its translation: CASSQDKGIGEQYF.